The rows below give T cell receptor beta chains drawn from one sample of a study of cytomegalovirus exposure and HLA in healthy donors. Profiling relied on immunoSEQ multiplex PCR, and the TCRdb table lists in-frame clones only, not all of them. The sample lists some 90,000 clones, roughly 60% occurring once. Sequencing input: PBMCs. These receptors were taken from a boy aged 5-17 years in good health and CMV-seropositive. CDR3s include the opening cysteine and the closing phenylalanine or tryptophan. D genes are given only for firm matches. Expanded clones are given a class, and other clones once, few, many or no size at all.

j_gene: TRBJ2-1; v_gene: TRBV18; abundance: -; len: 16; d_gene: TRBD1; CDR3nt: TGTGCCAGCTCACTCTCCGGGACAGTACTAAACAATGAGCAGTTCTTC; CDR3aa: CASSLSGTVLNNEQFF
j_gene: TRBJ1-5; v_gene: TRBV29-1; abundance: -; len: 13; d_gene: -; CDR3nt: TGCAGCGTCGCCACTTCGCGCAATCAGCCCCAGCATTTT; CDR3aa: CSVATSRNQPQHF
j_gene: TRBJ2-3; v_gene: TRBV9; abundance: -; len: 18; d_gene: TRBD1; CDR3nt: TGTGCCAGCAGCGTAGCGGACTGGGGGGACAGGGGATCAGATACGCAGTATTTT; CDR3aa: CASSVADWGDRGSDTQYF
j_gene: TRBJ2-7; v_gene: TRBV4-3; abundance: few; len: 15; d_gene: TRBD1; CDR3nt: TGCGCCAGCAGCAGAGACGGGACAGGGTCCTACGAGCAGTACTTC; CDR3aa: CASSRDGTGSYEQYF
j_gene: TRBJ2-1; v_gene: TRBV7-3; abundance: -; len: 15; d_gene: TRBD2; CDR3nt: TGTGCCAGCAGCTTAGGAGCGGGAGGTATCAATGAGCAGTTCTTC; CDR3aa: CASSLGAGGINEQFF
j_gene: TRBJ2-3; v_gene: TRBV5-6; abundance: few; len: 13; d_gene: -; CDR3nt: TGTGCCAGCAGCCTCGTTTTTGAGGGAACGCAGTATTTT; CDR3aa: CASSLVFEGTQYF
j_gene: TRBJ2-2; v_gene: TRBV6-5; abundance: -; len: 13; d_gene: -; CDR3nt: TGTGCCAGCAGTGAAGAGTACACCGGGGAGCTGTTTTTT; CDR3aa: CASSEEYTGELFF
j_gene: TRBJ2-7; v_gene: TRBV14; abundance: -; len: 16; d_gene: TRBD1; CDR3nt: TGTGCCAGCAGCCAAGATAAAGGACAGGGGATCTACGAGCAGTACTTC; CDR3aa: CASSQDKGQGIYEQYF
j_gene: TRBJ1-3; v_gene: TRBV7-8; abundance: -; len: 15; d_gene: TRBD1; CDR3nt: TGTGCCAGCAGCCTATGGACAGGGGCTGGAAACACCATATATTTT; CDR3aa: CASSLWTGAGNTIYF
j_gene: TRBJ2-5; v_gene: TRBV5-4; abundance: -; len: 13; d_gene: -; CDR3nt: TGTGCCAGCAGCAGGGACTTTCAAGAGACCCAGTACTTC; CDR3aa: CASSRDFQETQYF
j_gene: TRBJ1-2; v_gene: TRBV7-9; abundance: -; len: 13; d_gene: -; CDR3nt: TGTGCCAGCAGCCCCCGGGGAGACTATGGCTACACCTTC; CDR3aa: CASSPRGDYGYTF
j_gene: TRBJ1-2; v_gene: TRBV19; abundance: -; len: 14; d_gene: TRBD1; CDR3nt: TGTGCCAGCTGGGACAGGGGGCGAATTGATGGCTACACCTTC; CDR3aa: CASWDRGRIDGYTF
j_gene: TRBJ1-4; v_gene: TRBV19; abundance: -; len: 14; d_gene: -; CDR3nt: TGTGCCAGTAGTCCCTTACAGGGAAAGTTACTTCTGTTTTTT; CDR3aa: CASSPLQGKLLLFF
j_gene: TRBJ1-6; v_gene: TRBV27; abundance: once; len: 19; d_gene: TRBD1; CDR3nt: TGTGCCAGCAGGCTTCTGGGGACAGGGGGTTTGTCCTATAATTCACCCCTCCACTTT; CDR3aa: CASRLLGTGGLSYNSPLHF
j_gene: TRBJ1-2; v_gene: TRBV28; abundance: -; len: 14; d_gene: TRBD1; CDR3nt: TGTGCCAGCAGTTTGGGGACAGGGGGCTCTGGCTACACCTTC; CDR3aa: CASSLGTGGSGYTF
j_gene: TRBJ2-2; v_gene: TRBV7-9; abundance: few; len: 14; d_gene: -; CDR3nt: TGTGCCAGCAGCTCAGGGGTAAACACCGGGGAGCTGTTTTTT; CDR3aa: CASSSGVNTGELFF
j_gene: TRBJ1-2; v_gene: TRBV6-5; abundance: few; len: 12; d_gene: -; CDR3nt: TGTGCCAGCAGTTTTGGAGGGGATGGCTACACCTTC; CDR3aa: CASSFGGDGYTF
j_gene: TRBJ2-5; v_gene: TRBV25-1; abundance: -; len: 18; d_gene: -; CDR3nt: TGTGCCAGCAGTGAATCAATAGGTAGTATGAATGGACAGCAGACCCAGTACTTC; CDR3aa: CASSESIGSMNGQQTQYF
j_gene: TRBJ2-7; v_gene: TRBV7-8; abundance: -; len: 12; d_gene: -; CDR3nt: TGTGCCAGCAGCTTAGTGAGCTACGAGCAGTACTTC; CDR3aa: CASSLVSYEQYF
j_gene: TRBJ1-2; v_gene: TRBV19; abundance: -; len: 13; d_gene: -; CDR3nt: TGTGCCAGTAGTACCGGGGTCTTCTATGGCTACACCTTC; CDR3aa: CASSTGVFYGYTF
j_gene: TRBJ1-4; v_gene: TRBV18; abundance: -; len: 16; d_gene: -; CDR3nt: TGTGCCAGCTCAAGTCTGGGGACATCAACTAATGAAAAACTGTTTTTT; CDR3aa: CASSSLGTSTNEKLFF
j_gene: TRBJ1-6; v_gene: TRBV6-1; abundance: few; len: 13; d_gene: -; CDR3nt: TGTGCCAGCAGTGAGTACAGGGTTTCACCCCTCCACTTT; CDR3aa: CASSEYRVSPLHF
j_gene: TRBJ1-1; v_gene: TRBV4-2; abundance: -; len: 14; d_gene: -; CDR3nt: TGTGCCAGCAGCGCCCGGGACAAAAACACTGAAGCTTTCTTT; CDR3aa: CASSARDKNTEAFF
j_gene: TRBJ1-4; v_gene: TRBV30; abundance: few; len: 11; d_gene: TRBD1; CDR3nt: TGTGCCTGGAGGGGACAGGAAAAACTGTTTTTT; CDR3aa: CAWRGQEKLFF
j_gene: TRBJ1-6; v_gene: TRBV30; abundance: -; len: 14; d_gene: -; CDR3nt: TGTGCCTGGGGACCGGGACATATTAATTCACCCCTCCACTTT; CDR3aa: CAWGPGHINSPLHF
j_gene: TRBJ2-3; v_gene: TRBV14; abundance: -; len: 13; d_gene: -; CDR3nt: TGTGCCAGCAGCCCGCCAGACACAGATACGCAGTATTTT; CDR3aa: CASSPPDTDTQYF
j_gene: TRBJ1-4; v_gene: TRBV5-1; abundance: few; len: 14; d_gene: -; CDR3nt: TGCGCCAGCAGCTTACAAGCAACTAATGAAAAACTGTTTTTT; CDR3aa: CASSLQATNEKLFF
j_gene: TRBJ2-1; v_gene: TRBV29-1; abundance: -; len: 12; d_gene: -; CDR3nt: TGCAGCGGCGGAGCCGGGGGCAATGAGCAGTTCTTC; CDR3aa: CSGGAGGNEQFF
j_gene: TRBJ2-7; v_gene: TRBV29-1; abundance: -; len: 14; d_gene: TRBD2; CDR3nt: TGCAGCGTTGAGACTAGCGGGAGCTCCTACGAGCAGTACTTC; CDR3aa: CSVETSGSSYEQYF
j_gene: TRBJ2-7; v_gene: TRBV19; abundance: -; len: 13; d_gene: -; CDR3nt: TGTGCCAGTAGTAGGGACAACTCCTACGAGCAGTACTTC; CDR3aa: CASSRDNSYEQYF
j_gene: TRBJ2-7; v_gene: TRBV5-1; abundance: once; len: 13; d_gene: TRBD1; CDR3nt: TGCGCCAGCGGGACCCTGACAGGGACCGAGCAGTACTTC; CDR3aa: CASGTLTGTEQYF
j_gene: TRBJ1-2; v_gene: TRBV6-5; abundance: -; len: 14; d_gene: TRBD1; CDR3nt: TGTGCCAGCAGTCGACAGGGAAGAAATTATGGCTACACCTTC; CDR3aa: CASSRQGRNYGYTF
j_gene: TRBJ2-6; v_gene: TRBV5-1; abundance: few; len: 17; d_gene: -; CDR3nt: TGCGCCAGCAGCTTGGTGGGGGGTAGGCCTGGGGCCAACGTCCTGACTTTC; CDR3aa: CASSLVGGRPGANVLTF
j_gene: TRBJ2-7; v_gene: TRBV11-2; abundance: few; len: 11; d_gene: TRBD1; CDR3nt: TGTGCGGCAGGGGGCGAATACGAGCAGTACTTC; CDR3aa: CAAGGEYEQYF
j_gene: TRBJ1-1; v_gene: TRBV6-5; abundance: -; len: 13; d_gene: -; CDR3nt: TGTGCCAGCGCCCGGACTCTGAACGCTGAAGCTTTCTTT; CDR3aa: CASARTLNAEAFF
j_gene: TRBJ1-2; v_gene: TRBV5-6; abundance: once; len: 17; d_gene: -; CDR3nt: TGTGCCAGCAGCCTTTTCCTCCAAGCTCGAATCATCTATGGCTACACCTTC; CDR3aa: CASSLFLQARIIYGYTF
j_gene: TRBJ1-2; v_gene: TRBV7-9; abundance: -; len: 14; d_gene: TRBD1; CDR3nt: TGTGCCAGCAGCTTAGCGGGACAGGCTGCAGGCTACACCTTC; CDR3aa: CASSLAGQAAGYTF
j_gene: TRBJ2-1; v_gene: TRBV7-3; abundance: -; len: 17; d_gene: -; CDR3nt: TGTGCCAGCAGCTTAACGTCTAGACTAGGTATCTACAATGAGCAGTTCTTC; CDR3aa: CASSLTSRLGIYNEQFF
j_gene: TRBJ2-2; v_gene: TRBV25-1; abundance: few; len: 15; d_gene: TRBD2; CDR3nt: TGTGCCAGCAGTGGTGCGGGGGAGGACACCGGGGAGCTGTTTTTT; CDR3aa: CASSGAGEDTGELFF
j_gene: TRBJ2-7; v_gene: TRBV11-2; abundance: -; len: 16; d_gene: TRBD1; CDR3nt: TGTGCCAGCAGCCCTAGTTGGGCCCTCGACAGGGGCGAGCAGTACTTC; CDR3aa: CASSPSWALDRGEQYF
j_gene: TRBJ1-5; v_gene: TRBV18; abundance: -; len: 13; d_gene: -; CDR3nt: TGTGCCAGCTCACCAGCGGGTAGACTGCCCCAGCATTTT; CDR3aa: CASSPAGRLPQHF
j_gene: TRBJ1-2; v_gene: TRBV14; abundance: few; len: 16; d_gene: -; CDR3nt: TGTGCCAGCAGCCAAGATAGGACAGTCCTTGTAAGTGGCTACACCTTC; CDR3aa: CASSQDRTVLVSGYTF
j_gene: TRBJ1-1; v_gene: TRBV30; abundance: few; len: 14; d_gene: -; CDR3nt: TGTGCCTGGAGTGTTTTGTCCATGAACACTGAAGCTTTCTTT; CDR3aa: CAWSVLSMNTEAFF
j_gene: TRBJ2-7; v_gene: TRBV4-3; abundance: -; len: 13; d_gene: -; CDR3nt: TGCGCCAGCAGCCAATCGAGTTCCTACGAGCAGTACTTC; CDR3aa: CASSQSSSYEQYF
j_gene: TRBJ2-7; v_gene: TRBV5-1; abundance: -; len: 16; d_gene: -; CDR3nt: TGCGCCAGCAGCTTGGTGACAGGTTCGCGACCGTACGAGCAGTACTTC; CDR3aa: CASSLVTGSRPYEQYF
j_gene: TRBJ1-2; v_gene: TRBV21-1; abundance: once; len: 15; d_gene: -; CDR3nt: TGTGCCAGCAGCAAAGTGGACAGGGGGGAAGGTGGCTACACCTTC; CDR3aa: CASSKVDRGEGGYTF
j_gene: TRBJ1-1; v_gene: TRBV19; abundance: -; len: 13; d_gene: -; CDR3nt: TGTGCCAGTAGCCGACAGGTTTGGGGTGAAGCTTTCTTT; CDR3aa: CASSRQVWGEAFF
j_gene: TRBJ1-4; v_gene: TRBV30; abundance: few; len: 14; d_gene: -; CDR3nt: TGTGCCTGGAGTGTTGGTGGGGGCGATGAAAAACTGTTTTTT; CDR3aa: CAWSVGGGDEKLFF
j_gene: TRBJ2-1; v_gene: TRBV27; abundance: -; len: 16; d_gene: -; CDR3nt: TGTGCCAGCAGAGCTAGTTGGGGCAGGGGTCGCGATGAGCAGTTCTTC; CDR3aa: CASRASWGRGRDEQFF
j_gene: TRBJ2-1; v_gene: TRBV5-1; abundance: -; len: 14; d_gene: -; CDR3nt: TGCGCCAGCAGCCCAGACAAGGTATACAATGAGCAGTTCTTC; CDR3aa: CASSPDKVYNEQFF
j_gene: TRBJ2-1; v_gene: TRBV6-5; abundance: -; len: 12; d_gene: -; CDR3nt: TGTGCCAGCACTCGTGGGCGGGATGAGCAGTTCTTC; CDR3aa: CASTRGRDEQFF
j_gene: TRBJ1-5; v_gene: TRBV4-2; abundance: few; len: 15; d_gene: -; CDR3nt: TGTGCCAGCAGCCAAGATCCGTCAGGCCTTAGGCCCCAGCATTTT; CDR3aa: CASSQDPSGLRPQHF
j_gene: TRBJ2-5; v_gene: TRBV7-2; abundance: -; len: 15; d_gene: TRBD2; CDR3nt: TGTGCCAGCAGCTTCCAGGCGGGAGGGCAAGAGACCCAGTACTTC; CDR3aa: CASSFQAGGQETQYF
j_gene: TRBJ2-7; v_gene: TRBV7-9; abundance: -; len: 14; d_gene: TRBD2; CDR3nt: TGTGCCAGCAGCGCCGCGGGAGACCTTTTCGAGCAGTACTTC; CDR3aa: CASSAAGDLFEQYF
j_gene: TRBJ1-1; v_gene: TRBV25-1; abundance: -; len: 13; d_gene: TRBD1; CDR3nt: TGTGCCAGCAGTGCAGGGGGTATCACTGAAGCTTTCTTT; CDR3aa: CASSAGGITEAFF
j_gene: TRBJ1-6; v_gene: TRBV7-9; abundance: -; len: 15; d_gene: -; CDR3nt: TGTGCCAGCAGCTTAGTGGGACTGTATAATTCACCCCTCCACTTT; CDR3aa: CASSLVGLYNSPLHF
j_gene: TRBJ2-1; v_gene: TRBV28; abundance: -; len: 12; d_gene: -; CDR3nt: TGTGCCAGCAGCGTCAGGGTGAATGAGCAGTTCTTC; CDR3aa: CASSVRVNEQFF
j_gene: TRBJ1-3; v_gene: TRBV29-1; abundance: -; len: 12; d_gene: -; CDR3nt: TGCAGCGTTGAGGAAGCGAGAAACACCATATATTTT; CDR3aa: CSVEEARNTIYF
j_gene: TRBJ1-3; v_gene: TRBV27; abundance: -; len: 12; d_gene: -; CDR3nt: TGTGCCTCAGAGACTAAGGGAAACACCATATATTTT; CDR3aa: CASETKGNTIYF
j_gene: TRBJ1-6; v_gene: TRBV5-1; abundance: -; len: 14; d_gene: TRBD1; CDR3nt: TGCGCCAGCAGCACCGGACAGGGGAATTCACCCCTCCACTTT; CDR3aa: CASSTGQGNSPLHF